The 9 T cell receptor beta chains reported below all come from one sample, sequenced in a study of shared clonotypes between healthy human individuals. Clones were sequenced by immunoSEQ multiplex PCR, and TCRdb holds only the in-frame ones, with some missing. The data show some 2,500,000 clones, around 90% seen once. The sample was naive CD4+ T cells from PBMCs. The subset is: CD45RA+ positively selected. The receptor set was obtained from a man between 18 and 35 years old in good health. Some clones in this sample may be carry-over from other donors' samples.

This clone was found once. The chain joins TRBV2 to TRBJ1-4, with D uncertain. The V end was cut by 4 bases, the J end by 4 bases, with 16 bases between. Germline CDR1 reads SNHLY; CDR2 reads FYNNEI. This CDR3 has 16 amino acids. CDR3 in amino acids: CASSVYRLGSNEKLFF. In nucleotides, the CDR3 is TGTGCCAGCAGTGTGTATCGCTTGGGGAGTAATGAAAAACTGTTTTTT.

CDR3 nucleotide sequence: TGTGCCAGCTCGAGGGGGGGCTACTCTGGAAACACCATATATTTT. Translation gives CASSRGGYSGNTIYF. V gene TRBV7-2 combines with J gene TRBJ1-3, with TRBD1 as a possible D gene (6 bases). Deletions cut 8 bases from V and 0 bases from J, with 14 bases between. Germline CDR1 and CDR2: SGHTA and FQGNSA. CDR3 length: 15 residues.

The CDR3 DNA is TGTGCCAGCAGCTTGGGGGGCCCGGGAGGAAGCGGTGAAAAACTGTTTTTT. Residues: CASSLGGPGGSGEKLFF. The V and J genes are TRBV5-4 and TRBJ1-4; a weak D match, TRBD1 (5 bases). Trimming took off 0 bases at V and 7 bases at J, with 19 bases between the two ends. The germline V gene has CDR1 SGHNT and CDR2 YYREEE (reference sequence). CDR3 size: 17 residues.

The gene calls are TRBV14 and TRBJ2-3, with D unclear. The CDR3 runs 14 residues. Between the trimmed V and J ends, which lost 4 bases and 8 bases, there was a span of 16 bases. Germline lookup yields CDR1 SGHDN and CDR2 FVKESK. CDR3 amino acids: CASSRWEGSGTQYF. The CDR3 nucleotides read TGTGCCAGCAGCCGATGGGAAGGGTCCGGTACGCAGTATTTT.

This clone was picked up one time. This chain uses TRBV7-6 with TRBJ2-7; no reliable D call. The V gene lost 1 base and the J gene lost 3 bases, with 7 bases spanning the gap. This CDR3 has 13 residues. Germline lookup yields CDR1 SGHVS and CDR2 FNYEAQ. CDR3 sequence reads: CASSLEARYEQYF. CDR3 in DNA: TGTGCCAGCAGCTTAGAGGCGCGCTACGAGCAGTACTTC.

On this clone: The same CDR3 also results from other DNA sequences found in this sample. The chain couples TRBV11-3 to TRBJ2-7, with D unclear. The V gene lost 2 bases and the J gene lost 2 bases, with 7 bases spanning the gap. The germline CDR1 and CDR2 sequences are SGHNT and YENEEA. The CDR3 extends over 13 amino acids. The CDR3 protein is CASSLRGAYEQYF. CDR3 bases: TGTGCCAGCAGCTTACGTGGGGCCTACGAGCAGTACTTC.

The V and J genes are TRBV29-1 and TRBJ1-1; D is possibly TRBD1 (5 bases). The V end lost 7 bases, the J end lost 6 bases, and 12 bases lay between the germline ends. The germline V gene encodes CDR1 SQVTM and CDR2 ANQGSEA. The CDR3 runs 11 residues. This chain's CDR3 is CSADSDPEAFF. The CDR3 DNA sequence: TGCAGCGCAGACAGCGATCCTGAAGCTTTCTTT. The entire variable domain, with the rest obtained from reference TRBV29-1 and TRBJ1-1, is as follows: SAVISQKPSRDICQRGTSLTIQCQVDSQVTMMFWYRQQPGQSLTLIATANQGSEATYESGFVIDKFPISRPNLTFSTLTVSNMSPEDSSIYLCSADSDPEAFFGQGTRLTVV.

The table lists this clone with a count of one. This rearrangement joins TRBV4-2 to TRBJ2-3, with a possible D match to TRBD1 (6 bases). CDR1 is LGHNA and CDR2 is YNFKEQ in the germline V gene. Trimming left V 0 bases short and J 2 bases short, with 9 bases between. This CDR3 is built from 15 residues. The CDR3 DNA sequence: TGTGCCAGCAGCCAAGATCGGGACAACACAGATACGCAGTATTTT. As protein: CASSQDRDNTDTQYF.

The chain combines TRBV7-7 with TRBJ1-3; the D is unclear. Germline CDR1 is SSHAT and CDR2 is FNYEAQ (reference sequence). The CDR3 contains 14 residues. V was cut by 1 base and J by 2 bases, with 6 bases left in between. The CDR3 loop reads CASSLGGTGNTIYF. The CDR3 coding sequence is TGTGCCAGCAGCTTAGGAGGAACTGGAAACACCATATATTTT.